The sequence of this T cell receptor beta chain was determined in a study of Tregs in tolerant kidney transplant recipients. This clone was observed once. Its target is unknown. Profiled with immunoSEQ multiplex PCR; TCRdb holds only in-frame clones, not every one. This sample has around 78,000 clones; around 90% occur once, and the top ten carry about 0.3%. Study results and caveats: For some patients, primers changed over time, blocking nucleotide-level comparison. Donor-specific Treg expansion exceeded global Treg expansion in tolerant patients, suggesting antigen drive. The most relevant donor-specific Treg TCRbeta repertoire apparently came from expansion with activated donor B cells.

Thawed PBMCs were FACS-sorted into unstimulated CD4+CD25+CD127- regulatory T cells, CD4+CD25- non-regulatory cells, CD4 and CD8 cells. The sequencing here drew on Tregs from blood, taken before the transplant. The sequence was collected from a human donor who received a combined kidney and bone marrow transplant.

CDR3: CASSLVAGASGELFF. CDR3 nucleotide sequence: TGTGCCAGCAGCTTGGTAGCGGGAGCTTCCGGGGAGCTGTTTTTT. V gene TRBV7-2 combines with J gene TRBJ2-2, with 9 bases identical to TRBD2. J gave up 6 bases and V 3 bases, and 5 bases lay outside the gene matches. From germline, CDR1 is SGHTA and CDR2 FQGNSA. The CDR3 loop spans 15 amino acids.